This paragraph covers one T cell receptor beta chain sequence. The antigen is unknown. At one boundary the junction diverges from the germline segment, which might be a read error. This sample was included in a study of cytomegalovirus exposure and HLA in healthy donors. Whole-study findings and limits: Some TCR beta chains (over 150 of them) were listed as cytomegalovirus-associated.

The CDR3 has 14 amino acids. CDR1 is SSHAT, CDR2 FNYEAQ, per germline (reference sequence). The PCR employed 60 Vbeta primers together with 13 Jbeta primers. TCRdb's table, derived via immunoSEQ multiplex PCR, lists solely in-frame clones and lacks some. The sample data list tens of thousands of clones. Sequencing was performed on PBMCs. The chain combines TRBV7-7 with TRBJ2-1; the match to TRBD2 covers 7 bases. The origin of this receptor is a male donor in good health and CMV-seronegative. The CDR3 is CASSLEAGYNEQFF. In DNA form, the CDR3 reads TGTGCTAGCAGCTTAGAAGCGGGGTACAATGAGCAGTTCTTC.